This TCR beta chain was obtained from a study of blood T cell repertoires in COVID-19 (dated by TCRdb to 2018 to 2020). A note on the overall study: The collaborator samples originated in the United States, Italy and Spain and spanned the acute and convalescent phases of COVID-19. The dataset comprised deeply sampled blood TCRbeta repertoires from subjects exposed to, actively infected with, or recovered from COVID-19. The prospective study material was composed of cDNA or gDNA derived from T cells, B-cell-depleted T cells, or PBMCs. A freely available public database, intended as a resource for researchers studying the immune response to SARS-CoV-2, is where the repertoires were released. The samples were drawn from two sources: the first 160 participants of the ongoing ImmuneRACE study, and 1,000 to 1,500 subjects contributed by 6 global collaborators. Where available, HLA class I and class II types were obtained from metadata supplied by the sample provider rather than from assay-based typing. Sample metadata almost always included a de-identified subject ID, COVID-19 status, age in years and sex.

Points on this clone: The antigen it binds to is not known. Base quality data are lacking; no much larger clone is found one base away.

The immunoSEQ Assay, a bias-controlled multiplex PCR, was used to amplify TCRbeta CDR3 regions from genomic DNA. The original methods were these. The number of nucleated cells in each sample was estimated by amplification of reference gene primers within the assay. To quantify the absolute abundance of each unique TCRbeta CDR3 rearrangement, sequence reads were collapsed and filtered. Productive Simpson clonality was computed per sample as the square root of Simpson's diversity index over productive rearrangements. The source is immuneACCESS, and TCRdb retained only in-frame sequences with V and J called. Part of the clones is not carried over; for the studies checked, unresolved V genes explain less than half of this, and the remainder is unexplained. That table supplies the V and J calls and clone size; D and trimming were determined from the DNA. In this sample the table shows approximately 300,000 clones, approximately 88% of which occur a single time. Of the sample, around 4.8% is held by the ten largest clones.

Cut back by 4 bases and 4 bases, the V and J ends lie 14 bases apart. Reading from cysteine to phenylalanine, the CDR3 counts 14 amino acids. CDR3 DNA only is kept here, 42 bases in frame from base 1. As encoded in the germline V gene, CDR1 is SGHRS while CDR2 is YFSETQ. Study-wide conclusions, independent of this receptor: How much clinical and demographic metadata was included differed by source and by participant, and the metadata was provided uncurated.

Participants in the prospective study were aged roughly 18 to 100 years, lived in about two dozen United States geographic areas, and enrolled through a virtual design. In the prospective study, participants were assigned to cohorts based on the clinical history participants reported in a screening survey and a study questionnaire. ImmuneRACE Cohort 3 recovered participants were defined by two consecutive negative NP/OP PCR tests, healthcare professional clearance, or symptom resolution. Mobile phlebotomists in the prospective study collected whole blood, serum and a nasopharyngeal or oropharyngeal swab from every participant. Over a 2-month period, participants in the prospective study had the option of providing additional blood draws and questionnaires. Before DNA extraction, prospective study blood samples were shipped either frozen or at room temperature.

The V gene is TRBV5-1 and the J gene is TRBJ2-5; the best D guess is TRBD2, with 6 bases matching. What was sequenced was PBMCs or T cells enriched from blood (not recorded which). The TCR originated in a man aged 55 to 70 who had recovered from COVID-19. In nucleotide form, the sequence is TGCGCCAGCAGCGTGGGGACTCCGGGAGAGACCCAGTACTTC. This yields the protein CASSVGTPGETQYF.